This entry features one TCR beta chain sequence. Libraries were prepared by immunoSEQ multiplex PCR; TCRdb keeps only in-frame clonotypes and omits some of them. The sample shows around 2.3 million clones, roughly 95% of them seen only once. The germline V gene encodes CDR1 SNHLY and CDR2 FYNNEI. The V end lost 7 bases, the J end lost 2 bases, and 8 bases lay between the germline ends. There are 12 residues in the CDR3. The data originate from a study of shared clonotypes between healthy human individuals. Study at large: In total, the donors were two women and a few men aged 18 to 49.

The V and J genes are TRBV2 and TRBJ2-5; possibly TRBD2 for D (5 bases). This TCR was recovered from a man between 18 and 35 years old in good health. Material for sequencing was naive CD4+ T cells sorted from blood. Subset noted: CD45RA+ positively selected. CDR3: CASTGNQETQYF. The CDR3 DNA is TGTGCCAGCACGGGGAATCAAGAGACCCAGTACTTC. Filled out from reference TRBV2 and TRBJ2-5, the complete variable domain reads EPEVTQTPSHQVTQMGQEVILRCVPISNHLYFYWYRQILGQKVEFLVSFYNNEISEKSEIFDDQFSVERPDGSNFTLKIRSTKLEDSAMYFCASTGNQETQYFGPGTRLLVL.